The next 10 T cell receptor beta chains were all read from a single sample in a study of blood T cell repertoires in COVID-19. The assay was immunoSEQ multiplex PCR, and TCRdb's table has in-frame clones only and misses some. The sample has around 450,000 clones, about 92% seen once. The sequenced sample consisted of PBMCs or T cells enriched from blood (not recorded which). These receptor sequences come from a young man who had recovered from COVID-19.

V usage is TRBV7-9 and J usage is TRBJ1-3, with a possible D match to TRBD1 (5 bases). CDR3 length: 14 residues. The V gene's germline CDR1 is SEHNR and CDR2 FQNEAQ (reference sequence). V dropped 2 bases and J dropped 7 bases, with 12 bases sitting between them. Here the CDR3 reads CASSLTQGWNTIYF. DNA of the CDR3: TGTGCCAGCAGCTTAACCCAGGGTTGGAACACCATATATTTT.

The genes are TRBV3-1 (or the pseudogene TRBV3-2) and TRBJ1-2; 8 bases line up with TRBD1. The CDR3 length is 13 residues. Germline V lookup: CDR1 LGHDT, CDR2 YNNKEL (reference sequence). V gave up 3 bases and J gave up 8 bases; unmatched junction bases: 5. CDR3 in DNA: TGTGCCAGCAGCCAGCGACAGGGGAGGGGCTACACCTTC. Translated: CASSQRQGRGYTF.

The chain employs TRBV7-3 and TRBJ2-3, with D possibly being TRBD2 (5 bases). Germline loops: CDR1 SGHTA, CDR2 FQGTGA. The ends were cut back, 5 bases at V and 3 bases at J, with 12 bases in the middle. There are 14 residues in the CDR3. In DNA, the CDR3 is TGTGCCAGCAGCCCCGGGGAATGGACAGATACGCAGTATTTT. It yields the protein CASSPGEWTDTQYF.

This chain uses TRBV7-9 with TRBJ2-7, with 7 bases that match TRBD2. V dropped 1 base and J dropped 2; count of bases not matched to a gene: 8. Germline CDR1 and CDR2: SEHNR and FQNEAQ (reference sequence). The CDR3 covers 16 residues. The CDR3 region has the DNA TGTGCCAGCAGCTTAGTTGCAGGCCGGGGGGCCTACGAGCAGTACTTC. This codes for CASSLVAGRGAYEQYF.

This clone was detected a few times. V is TRBV28 and J is TRBJ2-3; tentatively, D is TRBD2 (6 bases). This CDR3 has 15 amino acids. The germline CDR1 and CDR2 sequences are MDHEN and SYDVKM. V was pared by 6 bases and J by 6 bases, with 19 bases between. The CDR3 loop is CASSPRRTGGDTQYF. The CDR3 DNA follows: TGTGCCAGCAGCCCAAGGAGGACTGGGGGGGATACGCAGTATTTT.

CDR3 residues: CASSQDVSGRVTGELFF. CDR3 DNA: TGTGCCAGCAGCCAGGACGTTAGCGGGAGGGTCACCGGGGAGCTGTTTTTT. The rearrangement uses TRBV3-1 (or the pseudogene TRBV3-2) and TRBJ2-2, with 11 bases aligning to TRBD2. V dropped 3 bases and J dropped 4; count of bases not matched to a gene: 7. The CDR3 totals 17 residues. Germline-derived CDR1 and CDR2 are LGHDT and YNNKEL (reference sequence).

V is TRBV27 and J is TRBJ1-6; D may be TRBD1 (5 bases). The V gene's germline CDR1 is MNHEY and CDR2 SMNVEV (reference sequence). V shed 4 bases and J shed 6 bases, with 10 bases lying between them. The CDR3 runs to 14 residues. As DNA, the CDR3 is TGTGCCAGCAGTTATCAGGGAGGTAATTCACCCCTCCACTTT. The encoded protein is CASSYQGGNSPLHF.

The chain recombines TRBV10-1 with TRBJ1-1, with D possibly matching TRBD1 (5 bases). There are 14 residues in the CDR3. Trimming shortened V by 5 bases and J by 1 base, and 11 bases separated the two germline ends. Germline lookup yields CDR1 WNHNN and CDR2 SYGVQD (reference sequence). CDR3 region: CASSFRGGNTEAFF. In DNA form, the CDR3 reads TGCGCCAGCAGTTTTAGGGGCGGGAACACTGAAGCTTTCTTT.

This clone was counted a single time. V gene TRBV27 combines with J gene TRBJ1-6; D gene ambiguous. Trimming stripped 5 bases from V and 7 bases from J, with 12 bases between. This CDR3 has 14 residues. CDR1 is MNHEY, CDR2 SMNVEV, per germline (reference sequence). The CDR3 bases are TGTGCCAGCAGTACCGGGGTGAGGAATTCACCCCTCCACTTT. Its protein product is CASSTGVRNSPLHF.

V usage is TRBV9 and J usage is TRBJ2-1; weak D call: TRBD2 (6 bases). This CDR3 contains 15 residues. The germline CDR1 and CDR2 sequences are SGDLS and YYNGEE. V shed 3 bases and J shed 0 bases, with 10 bases lying between them. The CDR3 is CASSEDGSSYNEQFF. CDR3 DNA: TGTGCCAGCAGCGAGGACGGGAGCTCCTACAATGAGCAGTTCTTC.